This T cell receptor (beta chain) was found in a study of CD8+CD57+ T cells in acquired aplastic anemia. Study information: Mean DNA quantity obtained from sorted CD4+ and CD8+ cells was 3 to 4 ug.

This clonotype was found many times. Its antigen is as yet unknown. Study-wide results and limits: Patients had twenty-nine CD8+ CDR3 sequences in common with controls (the shared set).

Trimming removed 1 base from V and 4 bases from J; junction bases left unmatched: 4. Germline lookup yields CDR1 SGHAT and CDR2 FQNNGV. The CDR3 has 16 residues. Genomic DNA served as template for TCR beta VDJ and CDR3 profiling. TCRdb reprocessed the reads via MiXCR and lists one record per CDR3 protein. The table lists about 190,000 distinct CDR3 sequences, about half of them singletons, with approximately 15% in the top ten. Sequencing was performed on sorted CD4+, CD8+, or CD8+CD57+ T cells (not recorded which) from PBMCs. This TCR derives from a human donor in good health, serving as a control. The V call is TRBV11-2, the J call TRBJ2-5, with 12 positions matching TRBD1. Written as DNA, the CDR3 is TGTGCCAGCAGCTTAGCCGGGACAGGGGGCTTAGAGACCCAGTACTTC. This translates into CASSLAGTGGLETQYF.